These 29 T cell receptor beta chains share one sample of origin, sequenced in a study of T-cell memory formation after mild COVID-19. TCRdb re-analysed the 5' RACE reads in MiXCR, keeping a single row per CDR3 protein. The sample contains 300,000 to 400,000 distinct CDR3 sequences, 25% to 30% of which appear only once. The specimen sequenced was PBMCs or a T cell subset sorted from them (not recorded which). These receptors all come from an adult woman who had mild COVID-19 (a few samples of this study predate the infection). Cell type and time point are not known.

The chain has TRBV24-1 and TRBJ2-1; unclear D gene. Looked up from germline, CDR1 is KGHDR and CDR2 is SFDVKD. The V gene lost 4 bases and the J gene lost 10 bases, with 16 bases spanning the gap. There are 14 residues in the CDR3. The CDR3 here is CATSERSPVGEQFF. The CDR3 DNA follows: TGTGCCACCAGTGAGAGATCCCCCGTAGGGGAGCAGTTCTTC.

This clonotype was recorded a few times. V gene TRBV11-2 combines with J gene TRBJ2-3; D call uncertain. V was shortened by 5 bases and J by 0 bases, with 12 bases between the two germline ends. The length of the CDR3 is 15 residues. CDR1 SGHAT and CDR2 FQNNGV come from the germline V gene. The CDR3 is CASSLTPTSTDTQYF. The DNA for the CDR3 is TGTGCCAGCAGCCTGACACCTACTAGCACAGATACGCAGTATTTT.

This clonotype was detected once. The rearrangement links TRBV7-3 to TRBJ2-1; TRBD2 aligns across 10 bases. CDR1 SGHTA and CDR2 FQGTGA come from the germline V gene. This CDR3 is built from 15 residues. The ends lost 6 bases at V and 8 bases at J; junction bases unmatched: 10. This CDR3 reads CASSRNPGTSDEQFF. CDR3 sequence (DNA): TGTGCCAGCAGTCGGAACCCCGGGACTAGCGATGAGCAGTTCTTC.

This chain uses TRBV12-3 or TRBV12-4 with TRBJ2-3, with a weak D call TRBD2 (6 bases). V was clipped by 7 bases and J by 6 bases, with 20 bases between them. The CDR3 is 15 amino acids. Here the CDR3 reads CASTGGVEMWDTQYF. The CDR3, as DNA: TGTGCCAGCACGGGCGGGGTCGAAATGTGGGATACGCAGTATTTT.

This clonotype was observed a handful of times. The chain uses TRBV5-1 and TRBJ2-1; D not resolved. CDR1 is SGHRS and CDR2 is YFSETQ in the germline V gene. The length of the CDR3 is 14 residues. V gave up 0 bases and J gave up 5 bases, with 9 bases separating them. The CDR3 DNA sequence: TGCGCCAGCAGCTTGGCCCAGCTACACAATGAGCAGTTCTTC. Its translation is CASSLAQLHNEQFF. Full variable domain (remainder filled in from reference TRBV5-1 and TRBJ2-1): KAGVTQTPRYLIKTRGQQVTLSCSPISGHRSVSWYQQTPGQGLQFLFEYFSETQRNKGNFPGRFSGRQFSNSRSEMNVSTLELGDSALYLCASSLAQLHNEQFFGPGTRLTVL.

The chain couples TRBV7-9 to TRBJ2-1, with D perhaps matching TRBD2 (6 bases). The length of the CDR3 is 17 residues. Germline V CDR1 and CDR2: SEHNR, FQNEAQ (reference sequence). The V end lost 3 bases, the J end lost 6 bases, and 21 bases lay between the germline ends. This CDR3 is CASSLRYGTGEVNEQFF. Written as DNA, the CDR3 is TGTGCCAGCAGCTTGAGATATGGGACGGGAGAGGTCAATGAGCAGTTCTTC.

J is TRBJ1-1 and V is TRBV19; D perhaps matches TRBD1 (5 bases). From germline, CDR1 is LNHDA and CDR2 SQIVND (reference sequence). Trimming pared 5 bases from V and 0 bases from J, leaving 13 bases between. This CDR3 has 15 amino acids. The chain's CDR3 is CASSQPSGVNTEAFF. The CDR3 bases are TGTGCCAGTAGTCAGCCCTCGGGGGTGAACACTGAAGCTTTCTTT.

Only a few counts were recorded for this clonotype. V is TRBV25-1 and J is TRBJ2-7, with TRBD2 matching over 11 bases. Trimming at V came to 7 bases and at J to 6 bases, leaving 8 bases not matched to a gene. Germline-derived CDR1 and CDR2 are MGHDK and SYGVNS. The CDR3 sequence is 14 residues long. CDR3 DNA sequence: TGTGCCAGCACCATAGCGGGAGGGCCGTTCGAGCAGTACTTC. Its protein is CASTIAGGPFEQYF.

This clonotype was recorded at least ten times. The genes are TRBV5-1 and TRBJ1-1; D is uncertain. Germline values: CDR1 SGHRS, CDR2 YFSETQ. CDR3 length: 13 amino acids. V lost 0 bases, J lost 10 bases, and 13 bases lay in between. For the CDR3, the DNA is TGCGCCAGCAGCTTGGTTTCCGTTGTCGGAGCTTTCTTT. It is translated as CASSLVSVVGAFF.

This clonotype has just a few counts. The chain joins TRBV5-1 to TRBJ2-1, with D possibly matching TRBD1 (6 bases). Trimming left V 4 bases short and J 6 bases short, with 23 bases between. There are 17 residues in the CDR3. Germline V gene lookup returns CDR1 SGHRS and CDR2 YFSETQ. The CDR3 spells CASSQLVDRRFGNEQFF. In nucleotides, the CDR3 is TGCGCCAGCAGCCAGTTGGTAGACAGGAGGTTCGGCAATGAGCAGTTCTTC.

This clonotype appeared a few times. The chain combines TRBV5-1 with TRBJ2-2; D unclear. The CDR3 length is 16 residues. Germline CDR1 SGHRS, CDR2 YFSETQ. Trimming stripped 4 bases from V and 4 bases from J, with 17 bases between. The CDR3 coding sequence is TGCGCCAGCAGCCCGTCCGGGCGTCAGTCCACCGGGGAGCTGTTTTTT. It encodes CASSPSGRQSTGELFF.

In its sample, this clonotype was seen once. The chain is built from TRBV20-1 and TRBJ2-2, with D hard to call. The V end lost 0 bases, the J end lost 2 bases, and 7 bases lay between the germline ends. CDR3 length: 14 residues. CDR1 DFQATT and CDR2 SNEGSKA come from the germline V gene (reference sequence). The CDR3 region is CSARDLRNTGELFF. DNA for the CDR3: TGCAGTGCTAGAGATCTCAGAAACACCGGGGAGCTGTTTTTT.

This chain joins TRBV5-5 and TRBJ1-1, with D tentatively TRBD1 (5 bases). V shed 0 bases and J shed 3 bases, with 12 bases lying between them. This CDR3 has 15 residues. Germline CDR1 reads SGHKS; CDR2 reads YYEKEE (reference sequence). CDR3 DNA sequence: TGTGCCAGCAGCTTGGAGAGGCTGGGGGACACTGAAGCTTTCTTT. Its protein is CASSLERLGDTEAFF.

The V call is TRBV7-9, the J call TRBJ2-1; 10 bases match TRBD2. The V gene's germline CDR1 is SEHNR and CDR2 FQNEAQ (reference sequence). V lost 3 bases, J lost 1 base, and 6 bases stayed unmatched. This CDR3 region has 17 residues. CDR3 residues: CASSFPDSGRSYNEQFF. The CDR3 bases are TGTGCCAGCAGCTTCCCGGATAGCGGGAGGTCCTACAATGAGCAGTTCTTC.

This sequence joins TRBV24-1 and TRBJ2-7, with no clear D. Germline lookup yields CDR1 KGHDR and CDR2 SFDVKD. Deletions cut 1 base from V and 6 bases from J, with 6 bases between. The CDR3 totals 12 residues. The CDR3 protein is CATSDFGVEQYF. DNA for the CDR3: TGTGCCACCAGTGATTTCGGCGTCGAGCAGTACTTC.

This clonotype was recorded many times. The V gene is TRBV6-2 or TRBV6-3, the J gene TRBJ2-1; TRBD1 matches 7 bases. Trimming took 4 bases from V and 7 from J; bases not matched to a gene: 10. The CDR3 has 15 residues. The germline CDR1 and CDR2 sequences are MNHEY and SVGEGT. The CDR3 loop is CASSLRPTRGNEQFF. The CDR3 coding sequence is TGTGCCAGCAGTTTACGACCAACCAGGGGGAATGAGCAGTTCTTC.

The CDR3 loop reads CAISDGVSQYF. The CDR3 DNA sequence: TGTGCCATCAGTGACGGCGTATCCCAGTACTTC. This chain connects TRBV10-3 to TRBJ2-5; D is uncertain. Looked up from germline, CDR1 is ENHRY and CDR2 is SYGVKD. The ends were cut back, 3 bases at V and 9 bases at J, with 8 bases in the middle. CDR3 length: 11 residues.

The chain couples TRBV2 to TRBJ2-1; 7 positions match TRBD1. This CDR3 comprises 14 residues. Looked up from germline, CDR1 is SNHLY and CDR2 is FYNNEI. Trimming at V came to 1 base and at J to 16 bases, leaving 13 bases not matched to a gene. The DNA for the CDR3 is TGTGCCAGCAGTGAAGGTTTGATAGCAGGGGGAGAATTCTTC. It specifies CASSEGLIAGGEFF. Looking up the rest from reference TRBV2 and TRBJ2-1 gives the full variable domain: EPEVTQTPSHQVTQMGQEVILRCVPISNHLYFYWYRQILGQKVEFLVSFYNNEISEKSEIFDDQFSVERPDGSNFTLKIRSTKLEDSAMYFCASSEGLIAGGEFFGPGTRLTVL.

This clonotype came up a few times. The rearrangement links TRBV14 to TRBJ2-5; no clear D. There are 15 residues in the CDR3. From germline, CDR1 is SGHDN and CDR2 FVKESK. Trimming took off 0 bases at V and 5 bases at J, with 13 bases between the two ends. The CDR3 DNA follows: TGTGCCAGCAGCCAAGAAAGGAGCGCCTGGGAGACCCAGTACTTC. The encoded protein is CASSQERSAWETQYF.

The rearrangement uses TRBV6-6 and TRBJ1-1; 9 bases align to TRBD1. The CDR3 runs to 17 residues. Trimming at V came to 6 bases and at J to 5 bases, leaving 16 bases not matched to a gene. Germline-derived CDR1 and CDR2 are MNHNY and SVGAGI (reference sequence). CDR3 DNA: TGTGCCAGCAGCCACTGGGACAGGGAACCTAGGGTGACTGAAGCTTTCTTT. It encodes CASSHWDREPRVTEAFF.

The chain combines TRBV6-1 with TRBJ2-7, with 7 nucleotides matching TRBD1. V was clipped by 7 bases and J by 1 base; unmatched bases: 7. Germline assignment: CDR1 MNHNS and CDR2 SASEGT. The CDR3 spans 14 residues. For the CDR3, the DNA is TGTGCCAGCACCGAACAGGGGACGTCCTACGAGCAGTACTTC. Its protein product is CASTEQGTSYEQYF.

This chain uses TRBV11-3 with TRBJ2-1; TRBD2 matches at 11 bases. V shed 4 bases, J shed 2 bases, and the junction held 7 bases outside the gene matches. This CDR3 has 17 residues. The germline CDR1 and CDR2 sequences are SGHNT and YENEEA. The CDR3 sequence is CASSSGGTSGTYNEQFF. In DNA form, the CDR3 reads TGTGCCAGCAGCTCTGGCGGGACTAGCGGAACCTACAATGAGCAGTTCTTC.

A few counts support this clonotype. This sequence joins TRBV15 and TRBJ2-1; a possible D gene is TRBD2 (5 bases). The CDR3 sequence is 15 residues long. V lost 5 bases to trimming and J lost 0 bases, with 11 bases between them. From germline, CDR1 is LNHNV and CDR2 YYDKDF (reference sequence). The CDR3 nucleotides read TGTGCCACCAGCGGGAGCCACAGCTCCTACAATGAGCAGTTCTTC. This sequence encodes CATSGSHSSYNEQFF.

This clonotype was detected once. The chain couples TRBV4-3 to TRBJ2-6, with a possible D match to TRBD1 (6 bases). V dropped 3 bases and J dropped 0 bases, with 9 bases sitting between them. There are 16 residues in the CDR3. In germline, CDR1 is LGHNA, CDR2 YSLEER. This CDR3 is CASSQATGSGANVLTF. As DNA, the CDR3 is TGCGCCAGCAGCCAGGCGACAGGCTCTGGGGCCAACGTCCTGACTTTC.

This clonotype was counted only a few times. The chain has TRBV25-1 and TRBJ2-1, with D possibly matching TRBD1 (5 bases). Germline CDR1 MGHDK, CDR2 SYGVNS. V dropped 4 bases and J dropped 0 bases, with 10 bases sitting between them. This CDR3 is built from 15 residues. CDR3 residues: CASSGRRGSYNEQFF. The DNA of the CDR3 is TGTGCCAGCAGTGGGCGAAGGGGCTCCTACAATGAGCAGTTCTTC.

On this clonotype itself: The CDR3 does not close with the conserved phenylalanine or tryptophan, likely indicating a read error. This chain joins TRBV6-5 and TRBJ1-6; D unclear. From germline, CDR1 is MNHEY and CDR2 SVGAGI. The CDR3 has 15 residues. With 0 bases removed from V and 5 bases from J, the gap between germline ends came to 8 bases. The CDR3 DNA follows: TGTGCCAGCAGTTACTCTGGACGGAATAATTCACCCCTCCACTTG. This gives the protein CASSYSGRNNSPLHL.

The V gene is TRBV27, the J gene TRBJ2-1; D is perhaps TRBD1 (5 bases). The V end was cut by 8 bases, the J end by 6 bases, with 17 bases between. This CDR3 is built from 14 residues. Germline loops: CDR1 MNHEY, CDR2 SMNVEV (reference sequence). The CDR3 loop reads CASGASPTPNEQFF. CDR3 nucleotide sequence: TGTGCCAGCGGGGCTAGTCCTACTCCCAATGAGCAGTTCTTC.

The V call is TRBV5-1, the J call TRBJ2-2; 11 positions agree with TRBD1. V lost 4 bases and J lost 6; bases outside the gene matches: 8. CDR1 is SGHRS, CDR2 YFSETQ, per germline. This CDR3 has 16 residues. The CDR3 reads CASSVAGTGGSGELFF. The CDR3, as DNA: TGCGCCAGCAGCGTAGCCGGGACAGGGGGATCCGGGGAGCTGTTTTTT.

In its sample, this clonotype was seen a few times. The chain carries TRBV5-1 and TRBJ2-7, with 8 bases that match TRBD1. CDR1 and CDR2 from the germline V gene are SGHRS and YFSETQ. The CDR3 covers 15 residues. The trim removed 3 bases at V and 3 bases at J, leaving 8 bases unmatched. In DNA, the CDR3 is TGCGCCAGCAGCTCCGGGCCCAGGGGGCACTACGAGCAGTACTTC. It encodes CASSSGPRGHYEQYF. Combining the CDR3 with reference TRBV5-1 and TRBJ2-7 gives the whole variable domain KAGVTQTPRYLIKTRGQQVTLSCSPISGHRSVSWYQQTPGQGLQFLFEYFSETQRNKGNFPGRFSGRQFSNSRSEMNVSTLELGDSALYLCASSSGPRGHYEQYFGPGTRLTVT.